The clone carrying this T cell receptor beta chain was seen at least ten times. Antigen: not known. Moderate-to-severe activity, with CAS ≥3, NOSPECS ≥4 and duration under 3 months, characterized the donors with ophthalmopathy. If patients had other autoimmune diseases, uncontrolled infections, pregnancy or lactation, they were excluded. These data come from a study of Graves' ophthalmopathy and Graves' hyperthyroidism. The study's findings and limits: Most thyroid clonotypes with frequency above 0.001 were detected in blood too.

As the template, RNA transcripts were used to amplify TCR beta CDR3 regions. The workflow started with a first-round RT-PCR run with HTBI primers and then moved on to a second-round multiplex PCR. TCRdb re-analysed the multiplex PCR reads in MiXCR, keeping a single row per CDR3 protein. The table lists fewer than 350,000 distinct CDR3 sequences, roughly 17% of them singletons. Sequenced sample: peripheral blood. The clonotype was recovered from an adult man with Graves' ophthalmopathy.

The CDR3 bases are TGTGCCAGTAGTATCGGGAAGGGGACGGTAACCGGGGAGCTGTTTTTT. It specifies CASSIGKGTVTGELFF. The gene calls are TRBV19 and TRBJ2-2; D is tentatively TRBD1 or TRBD2 (5 bases each). The length of the CDR3 is 16 residues. The ends were cut back, 3 bases at V and 5 bases at J, with 16 bases in the middle. Germline V gene data show CDR1 as LNHDA and CDR2 as SQIVND (reference sequence).